Shown below are 24 T cell receptor beta chains from a single sample sequenced in a study of T cells in Graves' hyperthyroidism and ophthalmopathy. Researchers amplified the TCR beta CDR3 regions from RNA transcripts. Researchers ran a first-round RT-PCR on the TCR CDR3 using the HTBI primer set. TCRdb re-called the multiplex PCR reads with MiXCR, one entry per CDR3 protein. Among around 350,000 distinct CDR3 sequences listed, 15% to 20% were seen once. Sequenced: blood. These receptors all come from a woman aged 18-35 years with Graves' hyperthyroidism.

This clonotype was counted once. The V gene is TRBV10-3, the J gene TRBJ2-5; 9 bases fit TRBD1. V was pared by 7 bases and J by 4 bases, with 4 bases of the junction left unmatched. This CDR3 comprises 13 residues. Per the germline V gene, CDR1 is ENHRY and CDR2 is SYGVKD. This chain's CDR3 is CAITPDRGETQYF. The CDR3, as DNA: TGTGCCATCACCCCGGACAGGGGAGAGACCCAGTACTTC.

The gene calls are TRBV19 and TRBJ1-1; D gene ambiguous. The germline V and J ends were trimmed by 0 bases and 8 bases, with 10 bases remaining between them. This CDR3 is built from 13 residues. Germline V gives CDR1 LNHDA, CDR2 SQIVND (reference sequence). The CDR3 loop reads CASSIDRSREAFF. The DNA for the CDR3 is TGTGCCAGTAGTATAGATCGTTCTCGGGAAGCTTTCTTT.

The table lists this clonotype with many counts. The chain carries TRBV7-3 and TRBJ1-5, with D uncertain. The CDR3 runs 13 residues. Per germline, CDR1 SGHTA and CDR2 FQGTGA. The germline V and J ends were trimmed by 1 base and 7 bases, with 8 bases remaining between them. As DNA, the CDR3 is TGTGCCAGCAGCTTAAAGCCCGGGCAGCCCCAGCATTTT. Its translation is CASSLKPGQPQHF.

The chain combines TRBV30 with TRBJ2-5; D may be TRBD2 (6 bases). There are 13 residues in the CDR3. The V end was cut by 0 bases, the J end by 5 bases, with 10 bases between. Germline V gene lookup returns CDR1 GTSNPN and CDR2 SVGIG (reference sequence). In DNA form, the CDR3 reads TGTGCCTGGAGTGTGTCGGGGAGGGAGACCCAGTACTTC. It codes for CAWSVSGRETQYF.

V usage is TRBV6-1 and J usage is TRBJ1-1; D is ambiguous. Germline V gives CDR1 MNHNS, CDR2 SASEGT. Trimming took off 6 bases at V and 7 bases at J, with 9 bases between the two ends. The CDR3 contains 11 residues. The CDR3 sequence is CASSPGYEAFF. The CDR3 DNA reads as TGTGCCAGCAGCCCCGGGTATGAAGCTTTCTTT.

V and J are TRBV20-1 and TRBJ2-3, with 12 bases fitting TRBD2. There are 14 residues in the CDR3. V shed 2 bases, J shed 5 bases, and the junction held 2 bases outside the gene matches. In germline, CDR1 is DFQATT, CDR2 SNEGSKA (reference sequence). Here the CDR3 DNA reads TGCAGTGCTAGACTGACTAGCGGGGGAGATACGCAGTATTTT. This codes for CSARLTSGGDTQYF.

This clonotype was observed many times. The chain joins TRBV5-1 to TRBJ1-5; D is undetermined. The CDR3 is 14 residues long. Germline V gene lookup returns CDR1 SGHRS and CDR2 YFSETQ. The V end was cut by 4 bases, the J end by 3 bases, with 11 bases between. The CDR3 here is CASSPDYNNQPQHF. The CDR3 nucleotides are TGCGCCAGCAGCCCGGATTATAACAATCAGCCCCAGCATTTT. Variable domain in full (rest from reference TRBV5-1 and TRBJ1-5): KAGVTQTPRYLIKTRGQQVTLSCSPISGHRSVSWYQQTPGQGLQFLFEYFSETQRNKGNFPGRFSGRQFSNSRSEMNVSTLELGDSALYLCASSPDYNNQPQHFGDGTRLSIL.

The chain joins TRBV11-2 to TRBJ2-2, with D perhaps assigned TRBD1 or TRBD2 (5 bases each). With 1 base removed from V and 0 bases from J, the gap between germline ends came to 9 bases. In germline, CDR1 is SGHAT, CDR2 FQNNGV. The CDR3 consists of 16 residues. The CDR3 DNA follows: TGTGCCAGCAGCTTAGGGGGACCGACGAACACCGGGGAGCTGTTTTTT. Its protein is CASSLGGPTNTGELFF.

This sequence joins TRBV6-5 and TRBJ2-5; TRBD2 might be the D (7 bases). Trimming removed 2 bases from V and 2 bases from J, with 12 bases in between. The CDR3 totals 15 residues. The germline CDR1 and CDR2 sequences are MNHEY and SVGAGI. The CDR3 DNA is TGTGCCAGCAGTTACAGGGGGGGCAGACAAGAGACCCAGTACTTC. It translates to CASSYRGGRQETQYF.

This clonotype was recorded many times. The V gene is TRBV24-1, the J gene TRBJ2-5; D possibly corresponds to TRBD2 (6 bases). Germline CDR1 reads KGHDR; CDR2 reads SFDVKD. Trimming pared 3 bases from V and 3 bases from J, leaving 13 bases between. The CDR3 loop spans 15 amino acids. The CDR3 DNA is TGTGCCACCAGTGATCCGGGTGGCGGGAAAGAGACCCAGTACTTC. It encodes CATSDPGGGKETQYF.

This clonotype came up many times. The chain recombines TRBV18 with TRBJ1-1; no firm D call. CDR3 length: 15 amino acids. Germline V gene sequence: CDR1 KGHSH, CDR2 LQKENI. V lost 6 bases to trimming and J lost 5 bases, with 19 bases between them. CDR3 sequence (DNA): TGTGCCAGCTCGACGGGTACCGGGCATGGTACTGAAGCTTTCTTT. It translates to CASSTGTGHGTEAFF.

The table lists this clonotype with many counts. This chain connects TRBV15 to TRBJ1-5; D possibly corresponds to TRBD1 (5 bases). Trimming cost V 5 bases and J 6 bases, with 11 bases left between them. Germline CDR1 reads LNHNV; CDR2 reads YYDKDF (reference sequence). The CDR3 sequence is 13 residues long. CDR3 amino acids: CATSPRRGQPQHF. CDR3 in DNA: TGTGCCACCAGCCCCCGGAGGGGTCAGCCCCAGCATTTT.

V and J are TRBV7-8 and TRBJ1-1, with a weak D call TRBD1 (6 bases). The V end was cut by 1 base, the J end by 3 bases, with 15 bases between. This CDR3 comprises 16 residues. CDR1 and CDR2 (germline): SGHVS, FQNEAQ. The CDR3 loop is CASSLGSQGRDTEAFF. The CDR3 bases are TGTGCCAGCAGCTTAGGAAGCCAGGGGAGGGACACTGAAGCTTTCTTT.

This clonotype occurred a few times. The chain couples TRBV2 to TRBJ2-7; perhaps TRBD1 as D (5 bases). CDR3 length: 14 amino acids. V was cut by 1 base and J by 5 bases, with 12 bases left in between. Germline V gives CDR1 SNHLY, CDR2 FYNNEI. CDR3 bases: TGTGCCAGCAGTGAAGATGGGGCGATTGACGAGCAGTACTTC. This encodes CASSEDGAIDEQYF.

In its sample, this clonotype was seen many times. The chain is built from TRBV20-1 and TRBJ1-5; tentatively, D is TRBD1 (6 bases). This CDR3 comprises 12 residues. Trimming stripped 7 bases from V and 1 base from J, with 8 bases between. CDR1 and CDR2 (germline): DFQATT, SNEGSKA (reference sequence). In nucleotides, the CDR3 is TGCAGTGTCAGGGGAAGCAATCAGCCCCAGCATTTT. The encoded protein is CSVRGSNQPQHF.

The chain carries TRBV7-9 and TRBJ2-5; the match to TRBD1 covers 9 bases. The germline gives CDR1 SEHNR, CDR2 FQNEAQ (reference sequence). The length of the CDR3 is 14 residues. The V gene end was trimmed by 4 bases and the J gene end by 5 bases; junction bases not matched to a gene: 5. CDR3 coding DNA: TGTGCCAGCAGCTGGACAGGGGAAGGCGAGACCCAGTACTTC. Encoded protein: CASSWTGEGETQYF. The full variable domain, its missing parts supplied by reference TRBV7-9 and TRBJ2-5, is DTGVSQNPRHKITKRGQNVTFRCDPISEHNRLYWYRQTLGQGPEFLTYFQNEAQLEKSRLLSDRFSAERPKGSFSTLEIQRTEQGDSAMYLCASSWTGEGETQYFGPGTRLLVL.

This clonotype has a count of ten or more. The CDR3 region has the DNA TGTGCCAGCAACGAACAGGGGCCCACGAGCACCGGGGAGCTGTTTTTT. Its protein is CASNEQGPTSTGELFF. The rearrangement links TRBV12-3 or TRBV12-4 to TRBJ2-2; 7 bases match TRBD1. This CDR3 comprises 16 residues. V lost 7 bases, J lost 4 bases, and 12 bases stayed unmatched.

This clonotype was observed at least ten times. The gene calls are TRBV20-1 and TRBJ1-2; 8 positions agree with TRBD1. The germline V gene has CDR1 DFQATT and CDR2 SNEGSKA (reference sequence). V lost 2 bases, J lost 8 bases, and 13 bases stayed unmatched. The CDR3 has 15 residues. In DNA form, the CDR3 reads TGCAGTGCTAGACATCCGATTACAGGGGGTGAAGGCTACACCTTC. It translates to CSARHPITGGEGYTF.

The chain has TRBV6-5 and TRBJ2-7; D gene uncertain. V was shortened by 0 bases and J by 2 bases, with 8 bases between the two germline ends. Per the germline V gene, CDR1 is MNHEY and CDR2 is SVGAGI. CDR3 size: 14 residues. CDR3 residues: CASSYSPSAYEQYF. The CDR3 region has the DNA TGTGCCAGCAGTTACTCTCCGTCAGCCTACGAGCAGTACTTC.

The chain couples TRBV6-1 to TRBJ2-7; TRBD1 agrees at 7 bases. Germline V gene lookup returns CDR1 MNHNS and CDR2 SASEGT. The J segment lost 4 bases and the V segment lost 5 bases, leaving 11 bases of the junction unmatched. This CDR3 spans 15 amino acids. In nucleotides, the CDR3 is TGTGCCAGCAGTAGCCGGGACAGAGTCCTGTACGAGCAGTACTTC. Translation: CASSSRDRVLYEQYF.

Many counts were recorded for this clonotype. The V gene is TRBV6-1, the J gene TRBJ1-5; D is unresolved. The CDR3 has 15 residues. Germline values: CDR1 MNHNS, CDR2 SASEGT. V lost 4 bases, J lost 0 bases, and 10 bases lay in between. In DNA form, the CDR3 reads TGTGCCAGCAGTGCCCAGATGAATAGCAATCAGCCCCAGCATTTT. Translation gives CASSAQMNSNQPQHF.

This clonotype was recorded once. The CDR3 region has the DNA TGTGCCAGCAGCGTCGGTCAAGGGTTTGAAGCTTTCTTT. This encodes CASSVGQGFEAFF. This chain joins TRBV2 and TRBJ1-1; the D is unclear. Germline V gene data show CDR1 as SNHLY and CDR2 as FYNNEI. The length of the CDR3 is 13 residues. V was trimmed by 6 bases and J by 7 bases, leaving 15 bases between them.

This clonotype was counted ten times or more. V is TRBV18 and J is TRBJ1-2; D is unresolved. CDR3 length equals 13 residues. Deletions cut 8 bases from V and 2 bases from J, with 12 bases between. Germline loops: CDR1 KGHSH, CDR2 LQKENI. CDR3 DNA sequence: TGTGCCAGCAGCCCCGGTGGGAACTATGGCTACACCTTC. Translated: CASSPGGNYGYTF. Full variable domain (remainder filled in from reference TRBV18 and TRBJ1-2): NAGVMQNPRHLVRRRGQEARLRCSPMKGHSHVYWYRQLPEEGLKFMVYLQKENIIDESGMPKERFSAEFPKEGPSILRIQQVVRGDSAAYFCASSPGGNYGYTFGSGTRLTVV.

This clonotype was seen at least ten times. The rearrangement joins TRBV11-1 to TRBJ1-1; D not certain. This CDR3 is 12 amino acids long. Germline V gives CDR1 SGHAT, CDR2 FQDESV (reference sequence). Trimming removed 5 bases at V and 11 bases at J, with 15 bases between. CDR3 residues: CASSDTGPVAFF. The CDR3 nucleotides read TGTGCCAGCAGCGACACCGGGCCCGTGGCTTTCTTT.